This T cell receptor (beta chain) was captured in a study of blood T cell repertoires in COVID-19. Study overall: Collection of acute and convalescent COVID-19 samples took place in the United States, Italy and Spain. From T cells, B-cell-depleted T cells, or PBMCs came the material, which was cDNA or gDNA.

This clone was observed once. Looked up from germline, CDR1 is GTSNPN and CDR2 is SVGIG (reference sequence). The CDR3 is made up of 14 amino acids. V was shortened by 2 bases and J by 8 bases, with 18 bases between the two germline ends. Measured with immunoSEQ multiplex PCR; TCRdb has only the in-frame clones, and not every one. The table includes around 150,000 clones, roughly 80% detected once. The sequenced material came from peripheral blood. This chain connects TRBV30 to TRBJ1-1; D uncertain. The clonotype comes from a woman aged 45-65 years with active or convalescent COVID-19. The CDR3 protein is CAWSPILLGREAFF. CDR3 DNA: TGTGCCTGGAGTCCCATTTTACTTGGGCGAGAAGCTTTCTTT.